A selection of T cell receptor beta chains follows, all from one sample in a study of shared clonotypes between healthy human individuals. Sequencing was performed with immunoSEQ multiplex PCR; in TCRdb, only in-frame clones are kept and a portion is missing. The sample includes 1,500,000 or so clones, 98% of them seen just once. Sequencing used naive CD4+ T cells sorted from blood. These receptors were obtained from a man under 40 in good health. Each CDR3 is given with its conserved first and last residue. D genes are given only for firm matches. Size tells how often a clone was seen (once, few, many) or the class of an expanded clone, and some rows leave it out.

CDR3: CASSLAVLRGMGSNQPQHF; DNA: TGTGCCAGCAGCTTAGCGGTGCTCAGGGGGATGGGAAGCAATCAGCCCCAGCATTTT; size: NA; J: TRBJ1-5; V: TRBV7-8; D: TRBD1
CDR3: CASTPFRGYGYNEQFF; DNA: TGTGCCAGCACCCCATTTCGGGGGTATGGCTACAATGAGCAGTTCTTC; size: NA; J: TRBJ2-1; V: TRBV7-9; D: NA
CDR3: CASSSTAAGNTIYF; DNA: TGCGCCAGCAGCTCCACGGCAGCTGGAAACACCATATATTTT; size: NA; J: TRBJ1-3; V: TRBV5-1; D: NA
CDR3: CASTPPMAGYREQYF; DNA: TGTGCCAGCACACCACCCATGGCAGGTTATAGGGAGCAGTACTTC; size: NA; J: TRBJ2-7; V: TRBV11-2; D: NA
CDR3: CASSVLGGSNYGYTF; DNA: TGTGCCAGCAGTGTTCTTGGGGGTTCTAACTATGGCTACACCTTC; size: NA; J: TRBJ1-2; V: TRBV6-1; D: NA
CDR3: CASSLRPTGELFF; DNA: TGTGCCAGCAGCCTCAGACCCACCGGGGAGCTGTTTTTT; size: NA; J: TRBJ2-2; V: TRBV11-3; D: NA
CDR3: CAWKGQGSQPQHF; DNA: TGTGCCTGGAAGGGGCAAGGTAGCCAGCCCCAGCATTTT; size: NA; J: TRBJ1-5; V: TRBV30; D: NA
CDR3: CAISNNDRPTEAFF; DNA: TGTGCCATCAGTAACAATGACAGGCCCACTGAAGCTTTCTTT; size: NA; J: TRBJ1-1; V: TRBV10-3; D: NA
CDR3: CASSYLPGQGQPQHF; DNA: TGTGCCAGCAGTTACCTCCCGGGACAGGGTCAGCCCCAGCATTTT; size: NA; J: TRBJ1-5; V: TRBV6-5; D: TRBD1
CDR3: CSELTGVGGYTF; DNA: TGCAGCGAGTTGACAGGGGTGGGTGGCTACACCTTC; size: once; J: TRBJ1-2; V: TRBV29-1; D: TRBD1
CDR3: CASSFGLTGELFF; DNA: TGTGCCAGCAGCTTTGGGCTCACCGGGGAGCTGTTTTTT; size: NA; J: TRBJ2-2; V: TRBV7-2; D: NA
CDR3: CASSLQGARKLFF; DNA: TGTGCCAGCAGTCTACAGGGGGCGAGGAAACTGTTTTTT; size: once; J: TRBJ1-4; V: TRBV6-5; D: TRBD1
CDR3: CASSVVLAGVETQYF; DNA: TGCGCCAGCAGTGTCGTTTTAGCGGGAGTGGAGACCCAGTACTTC; size: once; J: TRBJ2-5; V: TRBV10-2; D: TRBD2
CDR3: CASQDRFNQPQHF; DNA: TGTGCCAGCCAGGACAGGTTCAATCAGCCCCAGCATTTT; size: NA; J: TRBJ1-5; V: TRBV25-1; D: TRBD1
CDR3: CASSQDRNTEAFF; DNA: TGCGCCAGCAGCCAAGACAGAAACACTGAAGCTTTCTTT; size: NA; J: TRBJ1-1; V: TRBV4-3; D: NA
CDR3: CATSRDIRTNLYTGELFF; DNA: TGTGCCACCAGCAGAGATATTAGGACTAACTTGTACACCGGGGAGCTGTTTTTT; size: NA; J: TRBJ2-2; V: TRBV15; D: NA
CDR3: CASSPIIGSDYNEQFF; DNA: TGTGCCAGCAGCCCGATCATTGGTTCGGATTACAATGAGCAGTTCTTC; size: NA; J: TRBJ2-1; V: TRBV7-3; D: NA
CDR3: CASSTQREDEQFF; DNA: TGTGCCAGCTCAACACAGCGGGAGGATGAGCAGTTCTTC; size: NA; J: TRBJ2-1; V: TRBV18; D: TRBD2
CDR3: CASSLRPRTFTDTQYF; DNA: TGTGCCAGCAGCTTAAGGCCCAGAACCTTCACAGATACGCAGTATTTT; size: NA; J: TRBJ2-3; V: TRBV7-2; D: NA
CDR3: CASTGPGRNGQQYF; DNA: TGTGCCAGCACCGGCCCGGGGAGGAACGGACAGCAGTACTTC; size: NA; J: TRBJ2-7; V: TRBV2; D: NA
CDR3: CASSLALSGQNYEQYF; DNA: TGCGCCAGCAGCTTGGCCTTAAGCGGGCAGAACTACGAGCAGTACTTC; size: NA; J: TRBJ2-7; V: TRBV5-1; D: NA
CDR3: CASSLLAGVLETQYF; DNA: TGTGCCAGCAGCTTACTAGCGGGAGTTTTAGAGACCCAGTACTTC; size: NA; J: TRBJ2-5; V: TRBV5-4; D: TRBD2
CDR3: CASSAKGLPNQPQHF; DNA: TGTGCCAGCAGCGCGAAGGGACTCCCTAATCAGCCCCAGCATTTT; size: NA; J: TRBJ1-5; V: TRBV5-6; D: NA
CDR3: CASSLQGSSYNEQFF; DNA: TGTGCCAGCAGCCTACAAGGGAGCTCCTACAATGAGCAGTTCTTC; size: NA; J: TRBJ2-1; V: TRBV11-3; D: NA
CDR3: CAISRGGEGYEQYF; DNA: TGTGCCATCAGCAGGGGGGGAGAAGGCTACGAGCAGTACTTC; size: NA; J: TRBJ2-7; V: TRBV10-3; D: NA
CDR3: CAWSVTWSFTHDTEAFF; DNA: TGTGCCTGGAGTGTGACTTGGTCGTTCACGCATGACACTGAAGCTTTCTTT; size: NA; J: TRBJ1-1; V: TRBV30; D: NA
CDR3: CASSMALRQYEQYF; DNA: TGTGCCAGTAGTATGGCCTTGCGTCAGTACGAGCAGTACTTC; size: NA; J: TRBJ2-7; V: TRBV19; D: NA
CDR3: CASSEPTGGAEAFF; DNA: TGTGCCAGCAGTGAACCCACGGGAGGGGCCGAAGCTTTCTTT; size: once; J: TRBJ1-1; V: TRBV6-1; D: NA
CDR3: CASSPAPSGRLRNEQFF; DNA: TGTGCCAGCAGCCCCGCCCCTAGCGGGAGGTTGAGGAATGAGCAGTTCTTC; size: NA; J: TRBJ2-1; V: TRBV9; D: TRBD2
CDR3: CASSRDRGLPGELFF; DNA: TGTGCCAGCAGCCGGGACAGGGGACTTCCCGGGGAGCTGTTTTTT; size: NA; J: TRBJ2-2; V: TRBV5-4; D: TRBD1
CDR3: CASKRQGGEQYF; DNA: TGCGCCAGCAAACGACAGGGGGGCGAGCAGTACTTC; size: NA; J: TRBJ2-7; V: TRBV5-1; D: TRBD1
CDR3: CASTATSTKSYGYTF; DNA: TGTGCCAGCACCGCGACCTCAACCAAGAGCTATGGCTACACCTTC; size: NA; J: TRBJ1-2; V: TRBV2; D: NA
CDR3: CASSLGPFTAGTLNEQFF; DNA: TGTGCCAGCAGCTTGGGACCGTTTACGGCGGGGACTCTCAATGAGCAGTTCTTC; size: NA; J: TRBJ2-1; V: TRBV5-4; D: NA
CDR3: CASSLGLAGWYGTDTQYF; DNA: TGTGCCAGCAGCTTGGGTCTAGCTGGGTGGTATGGCACAGATACGCAGTATTTT; size: NA; J: TRBJ2-3; V: TRBV5-4; D: NA
CDR3: CASSPKAYEQYF; DNA: TGTGCCAGCTCACCTAAGGCTTACGAGCAGTACTTC; size: NA; J: TRBJ2-7; V: TRBV18; D: NA
CDR3: CSASDSNEQFF; DNA: TGCAGCGCATCGGACAGCAATGAGCAGTTCTTC; size: NA; J: TRBJ2-1; V: TRBV29-1; D: NA
CDR3: CASRIAVLGSYNEQFF; DNA: TGTGCCAGCAGGATAGCAGTTTTAGGCTCCTACAATGAGCAGTTCTTC; size: NA; J: TRBJ2-1; V: TRBV5-5; D: NA
CDR3: CASSFITGVNTEAFF; DNA: TGTGCCAGCAGCTTCATTACAGGGGTAAACACTGAAGCTTTCTTT; size: NA; J: TRBJ1-1; V: TRBV7-9; D: TRBD1
CDR3: CSVEHSRSYGYTF; DNA: TGCAGCGTTGAACACAGCCGCAGCTATGGCTACACCTTC; size: NA; J: TRBJ1-2; V: TRBV29-1; D: NA
CDR3: CASSAKNSNQPQHF; DNA: TGTGCCAGTAGTGCAAAAAATAGCAATCAGCCCCAGCATTTT; size: NA; J: TRBJ1-5; V: TRBV19; D: NA
CDR3: CASSWGQPSRDGYTF; DNA: TGTGCCAGCAGCTGGGGACAGCCGAGCCGAGATGGCTACACCTTC; size: NA; J: TRBJ1-2; V: TRBV7-9; D: TRBD1
CDR3: CASSSGQGKETQYF; DNA: TGCGCCAGCAGCTCAGGACAGGGCAAAGAGACCCAGTACTTC; size: NA; J: TRBJ2-5; V: TRBV5-1; D: TRBD1
CDR3: CASSLLAGRNEQYF; DNA: TGTGCCAGCAGTTTGTTGGCAGGGAGGAACGAGCAGTACTTC; size: NA; J: TRBJ2-7; V: TRBV28; D: NA
CDR3: CASSRSTDTQYF; DNA: TGCGCCAGCAGTCGGTCCACAGATACGCAGTATTTT; size: NA; J: TRBJ2-3; V: TRBV10-1; D: NA
CDR3: CASRLDRDSRATNEKLFF; DNA: TGCGCCAGCAGGTTAGACAGGGACAGTCGCGCGACTAATGAAAAACTGTTTTTT; size: NA; J: TRBJ1-4; V: TRBV5-1; D: TRBD1
CDR3: CASSLELRREQYF; DNA: TGTGCCAGCAGTTTAGAGCTCCGGAGGGAGCAGTACTTC; size: NA; J: TRBJ2-7; V: TRBV28; D: NA
CDR3: CASTLLRDAAYYEQYF; DNA: TGTGCCAGCACTCTCCTCCGGGACGCTGCCTACTACGAGCAGTACTTC; size: NA; J: TRBJ2-7; V: TRBV2; D: NA
CDR3: CASSGQRGEKLFF; DNA: TGTGCCAGCAGCGGACAGAGGGGTGAAAAACTGTTTTTT; size: NA; J: TRBJ1-4; V: TRBV2; D: NA
CDR3: CASSPSGPDTQYF; DNA: TGTGCCAGCTCACCATCCGGCCCAGATACGCAGTATTTT; size: NA; J: TRBJ2-3; V: TRBV18; D: NA